Listed below are T cell receptor beta chains from one sample, sequenced in a study of low-dose radiotherapy and immunotherapy resistance in tumors. MiXCR, applied by TCRdb to the reads, yields one record per CDR3 protein. The profile shows about 52,000 distinct CDR3 sequences, around a third of them singletons. The sequencing used PBMCs, collected after low-dose radiotherapy plus immunotherapy. Source of these receptors: a male donor with rectosigmoid adenocarcinoma. Both conserved end residues are part of each CDR3. A D gene is named only where the DNA matches it firmly. Part of the rows lack a size; the others show once, few, many or a class for expanded clones.

>TRBV6-2/TRBV6-3|many|TRBJ2-3|TRBD2|16
CASSELIGGTIDTQYF
TGTGCCAGCAGTGAATTGATCGGGGGGACCATAGATACGCAGTATTTT
>TRBV3-1|many|TRBJ1-5|.|13
CASSQGPVQPQHF
TGTGCCAGCAGCCAGGGCCCGGTCCAGCCCCAGCATTTT
>TRBV7-2|many|TRBJ1-1|TRBD1|15
CASSPRQGLSTEAFF
TGTGCCAGCAGCCCCCGACAGGGGCTGAGCACTGAAGCTTTCTTT
>TRBV5-1|many|TRBJ2-3|TRBD1|17
CASSAAGQALSTDTQYF
TGCGCCAGCAGCGCGGCCGGACAGGCTCTAAGCACAGATACGCAGTATTTT
>TRBV12-5|.|TRBJ2-4|TRBD2|16
CASGTLAGLTKNIQYF
TGTGCTAGTGGAACACTAGCGGGGTTAACCAAAAACATTCAGTACTTC
>TRBV24-1|many|TRBJ2-2|TRBD2|15
CATSDPTSGDGELFF
TGTGCCACCAGTGACCCTACTAGCGGGGATGGGGAGCTGTTTTTT
>TRBV5-4|.|TRBJ2-3|.|12
CASSWDADTQYF
TGTGCCAGCAGCTGGGACGCAGATACGCAGTATTTT
>TRBV28|once|TRBJ2-6|.|13
CASLFSGANVLTF
TGTGCCAGCCTATTCTCTGGGGCCAACGTCCTGACTTTC
>TRBV4-3|many|TRBJ2-7|TRBD2|15
CASSQAPGLAYEQYF
TGCGCCAGCAGCCAAGCCCCGGGACTAGCCTACGAGCAGTACTTC
>TRBV28|many|TRBJ1-5|TRBD1|16
CASSPGTGVSNQPQHF
TGTGCCAGCAGTCCCGGGACAGGGGTTAGCAATCAGCCCCAGCATTTT
>TRBV5-1|many|TRBJ1-1|.|14
CASSLAGGYTEAFF
TGCGCCAGCAGCTTGGCGGGGGGCTACACTGAAGCTTTCTTT
>TRBV6-2/TRBV6-3|many|TRBJ2-1|.|13
CASSYAIGNEQFF
TGTGCCAGCAGTTACGCGATCGGAAATGAGCAGTTCTTC
>TRBV7-3|.|TRBJ1-1|.|14
CASSTDRHGAEAFF
TGTGCCAGCAGCACCGACAGGCACGGGGCTGAAGCTTTCTTT
>TRBV28|many|TRBJ2-3|.|13
CASSPRGIDTQYF
TGTGCCAGCAGTCCACGGGGGATAGATACGCAGTATTTT
>TRBV19|few|TRBJ1-3|TRBD1|19
CASSITGTDPRSSGNTIYF
TGTGCCAGTAGTATTACCGGGACAGACCCGAGGAGCTCTGGAAACACCATATATTTT
>TRBV2|.|TRBJ1-2|.|12
CASHRITYGYTF
TGTGCCAGTCACCGAATAACCTATGGCTACACCTTC
>TRBV29-1|many|TRBJ1-2|TRBD1|14
CSVDGQGANYGYTF
TGCAGCGTGGATGGACAGGGGGCTAACTATGGCTACACCTTC
>TRBV20-1|many|TRBJ2-1|.|12
CSARRGGSEQFF
TGCAGTGCCCGACGAGGGGGAAGTGAGCAGTTCTTC
>TRBV6-2/TRBV6-3|many|TRBJ2-7|.|13
CASSYLTGYEQYF
TGTGCCAGCAGTTACTTGACAGGCTACGAGCAGTACTTC
>TRBV30|few|TRBJ2-1|TRBD2|15
CAWSVGTSGSDEQFF
TGTGCCTGGAGTGTCGGGACTAGCGGGAGCGATGAGCAGTTCTTC
>TRBV9|many|TRBJ2-1|TRBD2|16
CASSVALAGGYNEQFF
TGTGCCAGCAGCGTAGCTCTAGCGGGGGGGTACAATGAGCAGTTCTTC
>TRBV6-2/TRBV6-3|.|TRBJ1-6|TRBD1|15
CASSSGTEHNSPLHF
TGTGCCAGCAGTTCCGGGACAGAACATAATTCACCCCTCCACTTT
>TRBV6-5|.|TRBJ2-7|TRBD2|14
CASSRLAGVPEQYF
TGTGCCAGCAGTAGACTAGCGGGAGTTCCCGAGCAGTACTTC
>TRBV7-4|.|TRBJ2-7|.|14
CASSLVGRVYEQYF
TGTGCCAGCAGCTTAGTAGGCCGAGTGTACGAGCAGTACTTC
>TRBV5-1|.|TRBJ1-1|.|16
CASSWGWGSLNTEAFF
TGCGCCAGCAGCTGGGGTTGGGGCAGCCTGAACACTGAAGCTTTCTTT
>TRBV7-9|many|TRBJ2-1|TRBD2|16
CASSADSGRVYNEQFF
TGTGCCAGCAGCGCCGATAGCGGGAGGGTCTACAATGAGCAGTTCTTC
>TRBV20-1|many|TRBJ1-4|.|16
CSAPQNPGATNEKLFF
TGCAGTGCTCCGCAAAACCCGGGGGCGACTAATGAAAAACTGTTTTTT
>TRBV6-5|many|TRBJ2-3|.|15
CASSPQGRDTDTQYF
TGTGCCAGCAGTCCCCAAGGACGGGACACAGATACGCAGTATTTT
>TRBV3-1|few|TRBJ2-2|.|18
CASSQDYGGIPAGELFFF
.
>TRBV6-2/TRBV6-3|many|TRBJ1-1|.|13
CASQRAGSTEAFF
TGTGCCAGCCAGCGGGCTGGGAGCACTGAAGCTTTCTTT
>TRBV27|.|TRBJ2-2|.|17
CASSSYPQERNTGELFF
TGTGCCAGCAGTTCCTATCCACAGGAGAGAAACACCGGGGAGCTGTTTTTT
>TRBV11-2|many|TRBJ2-1|TRBD2|17
CASSFVFGTSGNNEQFF
TGTGCCAGCAGCTTCGTGTTCGGGACTAGCGGGAACAATGAGCAGTTCTTC